The source of this T cell receptor (beta chain) is a study of metastatic and nonmetastatic thyroid tumors (dated by TCRdb to 2018 to 2021). In the study overall: The researchers compared repertoires between peripheral blood samples and tumor or nodule tissue samples from patients with malignant or benign thyroid disease.

From a lookup of the germline V gene, CDR1 and CDR2 are MNHNS and SASEGT. V trim: 4 bases; J trim: 6 bases; unmatched bases: 2. Taken from cysteine to phenylalanine, the CDR3 has 14 residues. Only the CDR3 portion is preserved as DNA: 42 bases, with reading frame beginning at the first base. This clone showed up just a few times. Its antigen is unknown. Nothing much larger sits one base from this clone, and base qualities are not available. Beyond this particular receptor, the publication reports: In both blood and tumor samples, TCR beta diversity was reported to be significantly higher in malignant tumors than in benign nodules.

Library creation used PCR. This sample was sequenced with an Illumina HiSeq 4000. High-throughput sequencing was used to profile the CDR3 region of the TCR beta-chain in every patient. For the original study's pipeline: A classifier to discriminate distant-metastatic papillary thyroid cancer patients was built from CDR3 differences across clinicopathological groups. To measure repertoire diversity the researchers used the Shannon index, while the Morisita-Horn index served to gauge how similar the tumor and blood repertoires were. TCRdb handled the public reads itself, with Q25 trimming in fastp and clone calling in MiXCR, and kept productive beta chains. The V and J calls follow TCRdb's processing rather than the paper's. The sample records tens of thousands of clones, about half of which are singletons. The top ten hold approximately 25% of the sample. Before undergoing thyroid surgery, none of the patients had been given any kind of treatment. Using T-cell receptor beta sequencing, the researchers looked back retrospectively at clinical samples from patients, gathered between about 2011 and 2018.

This TCR was recovered from a male donor with papillary thyroid cancer or a benign thyroid nodule (not recorded which). Some clones in this sample may be carry-over from other donors' samples. The sample was tumor tissue. The sequence is built from TRBV6-1 and TRBJ1-6, with 8 bases matching TRBD1. The nucleotide sequence is TGTGCCAGCAGTGTGGGACAGGTTAATTCACCCCTCCACTTT. The translation is CASSVGQVNSPLHF.